Presented here are 24 T cell receptor beta chains from one specimen sequenced in a study of T cells after yellow fever vaccination. One entry per CDR3 protein results from TCRdb running MiXCR on the 5' RACE reads. The sample records about 580,000 distinct CDR3 sequences, around a sixth being singletons. This sample comprised PBMCs, obtained about 5 days after the first yellow fever vaccination. The source is a man younger than 35 who received the YFV17D yellow fever vaccine.

The CDR3 DNA is TGTGCCAGCAGCCCGGAACCGGGACAGACCTACGAGCAGTACTTC. Amino acids: CASSPEPGQTYEQYF. V and J are TRBV7-3 and TRBJ2-7; TRBD1 aligns across 7 bases. Trimming at V came to 5 bases and at J to 2 bases, leaving 9 bases not matched to a gene. The CDR3 runs to 15 residues. Germline loops: CDR1 SGHTA, CDR2 FQGTGA.

The chain joins TRBV14 to TRBJ2-7; 7 bases are a match to TRBD2. This CDR3 spans 15 amino acids. V lost 3 bases and J lost 4; bases outside the gene matches: 9. Germline V gives CDR1 SGHDN, CDR2 FVKESK. The CDR3 loop is CASSHGDYRRYEQYF. Written as DNA, the CDR3 is TGTGCCAGCAGCCATGGGGACTACCGCCGGTACGAGCAGTACTTC.

This clonotype was picked up many times. The J gene is TRBJ2-3, the V gene TRBV5-1; D is uncertain. V lost 4 bases and J lost 1, with 10 bases in between. The length of the CDR3 is 14 residues. Looked up from germline, CDR1 is SGHRS and CDR2 is YFSETQ. The CDR3 loop is CASSPELGTDTQYF. The CDR3 DNA reads TGCGCCAGCAGCCCCGAGCTAGGCACAGATACGCAGTATTTT.

This clonotype showed up just a few times. The chain couples TRBV7-8 to TRBJ1-5, with D unclear. The CDR3 has 16 residues. Germline V gene sequence: CDR1 SGHVS, CDR2 FQNEAQ. V lost 6 bases and J 3 bases, leaving 18 bases between the germline ends. CDR3 loop: CASREEGLLSNQPQHF. The CDR3 nucleotides are TGTGCCAGCAGGGAAGAGGGCCTCCTCTCCAATCAGCCCCAGCATTTT.

This chain joins TRBV5-4 and TRBJ2-5; D not resolved. V was pared by 7 bases and J by 0 bases, with 7 bases between. Germline V gene data show CDR1 as SGHNT and CDR2 as YYREEE (reference sequence). The length of the CDR3 is 12 residues. The DNA of the CDR3 is TGTGCCAGCGGCAGTTACCAAGAGACCCAGTACTTC. The encoded protein is CASGSYQETQYF. Together with reference TRBV5-4 and TRBJ2-5, the CDR3 gives the full variable domain: ETGVTQSPTHLIKTRGQQVTLRCSSQSGHNTVSWYQQALGQGPQFIFQYYREEENGRGNFPPRFSGLQFPNYSSELNVNALELDDSALYLCASGSYQETQYFGPGTRLLVL.

This clonotype was seen only a few times. The chain combines TRBV4-1 with TRBJ2-1; D is tentatively TRBD1 or TRBD2 (5 bases each). The germline V gene has CDR1 MGHRA and CDR2 YSYEKL. This CDR3 spans 16 amino acids. V was trimmed by 3 bases and J by 0 bases, leaving 12 bases between them. CDR3 in amino acids: CASSQGPGSSYNEQFF. DNA for the CDR3: TGCGCCAGCAGCCAGGGACCCGGAAGCTCCTACAATGAGCAGTTCTTC.

The chain couples TRBV19 to TRBJ2-1; D ambiguous. Trimming pared 10 bases from V and 9 bases from J, leaving 10 bases between. The CDR3 spans 10 residues. Germline V gives CDR1 LNHDA, CDR2 SQIVND (reference sequence). Here the CDR3 DNA reads TGTGCCACCGCAGACGGTGAGCAGTTCTTC. It specifies CATADGEQFF.

J is TRBJ2-2 and V is TRBV3-1; D gene unclear. CDR3 length equals 15 residues. The V end lost 1 base, the J end lost 2 bases, and 8 bases lay between the germline ends. Germline CDR1 LGHDT, CDR2 YNNKEL (reference sequence). The CDR3 here is CASSQVSPNTGELFF. The DNA of the CDR3 is TGTGCCAGCAGCCAAGTCAGCCCAAACACCGGGGAGCTGTTTTTT.

This chain connects TRBV6-5 to TRBJ1-1, with a tentative D call TRBD1 (5 bases). CDR1 MNHEY and CDR2 SVGAGI come from the germline V gene. CDR3 length: 12 residues. The V gene lost 7 bases and the J gene lost 5 bases, with 11 bases spanning the gap. CDR3 coding DNA: TGTGCCAGCATCCGGGGGGGGACTGAAGCTTTCTTT. Translated, it gives CASIRGGTEAFF.

The gene calls are TRBV6-6 and TRBJ2-7; D may correspond to TRBD1 or TRBD2 (5 bases each). The CDR3 is made up of 12 amino acids. With 8 bases removed from V and 7 bases from J, the gap between germline ends came to 15 bases. The germline V gene has CDR1 MNHNY and CDR2 SVGAGI (reference sequence). The CDR3 loop reads CASSHQGGEQYF. CDR3 in DNA: TGTGCCAGCTCTCACCAGGGCGGGGAGCAGTACTTC.

J is TRBJ1-1 and V is TRBV6-5; D might be TRBD1 (6 bases). V lost 0 bases and J 1 base, leaving 12 bases between the germline ends. This CDR3 has 16 residues. Germline lookup yields CDR1 MNHEY and CDR2 SVGAGI. The CDR3 here is CASSYSIGGRNTEAFF. CDR3 nucleotide sequence: TGTGCCAGCAGTTACTCGATTGGGGGGCGGAACACTGAAGCTTTCTTT.

Ten or more counts support this clonotype. Sequence at one end of the junction differs from germline and may be a read error. The V call is TRBV12-3 or TRBV12-4, the J call TRBJ2-1, with D uncertain. The CDR3 length is 12 residues. The CDR3 sequence: CASSASVPPLGF. As DNA, the CDR3 is TGTGCCAGCAGTGCCTCGGTTCCCCCCCTTGGGTTC.

The CDR3 loop is CASSSNIRTENTEAFF. For the CDR3, the DNA is TGTGCCAGCTCATCAAATATACGGACTGAGAACACTGAAGCTTTCTTT. The chain employs TRBV18 and TRBJ1-1; D is unclear. The CDR3 length is 16 residues. Germline V gives CDR1 KGHSH, CDR2 LQKENI. V was shortened by 5 bases and J by 1 base, with 17 bases between the two germline ends.

This clonotype has more than one count but fewer than ten. The rearrangement uses TRBV9 and TRBJ2-3, with 7 bases identical to TRBD1. This CDR3 contains 14 residues. The germline V gene encodes CDR1 SGDLS and CDR2 YYNGEE. V dropped 6 bases and J dropped 0; count of bases not matched to a gene: 4. The CDR3 spells CASTRGQSTDTQYF. The CDR3 DNA sequence: TGTGCCAGCACTAGGGGACAGAGCACAGATACGCAGTATTTT.

The chain is built from TRBV10-3 and TRBJ2-7; no clear D gene. The germline V gene has CDR1 ENHRY and CDR2 SYGVKD. The CDR3 loop spans 16 amino acids. V gave up 0 bases and J gave up 0 bases, with 12 bases separating them. The CDR3 loop reads CAISESVRPRSYEQYF. For the CDR3, the DNA is TGTGCCATCAGTGAGTCGGTAAGGCCTCGCTCCTACGAGCAGTACTTC.

The V gene is TRBV10-3, the J gene TRBJ2-5; 10 bases agree with TRBD2. The CDR3 is 16 amino acids. Germline values: CDR1 ENHRY, CDR2 SYGVKD. The V segment lost 2 bases and the J segment 3 bases; nucleotides outside the gene matches: 6. The CDR3 nucleotides read TGTGCCATCAGTGAGACCCTAGCGGGGGTAAAAGAGACCCAGTACTTC. Translation gives CAISETLAGVKETQYF.

The chain couples TRBV9 to TRBJ2-5; 8 bases are shared with TRBD2. Trimming at V came to 0 bases and at J to 1 base, leaving 8 bases not matched to a gene. There are 17 residues in the CDR3. From germline, CDR1 is SGDLS and CDR2 YYNGEE. Here the CDR3 DNA reads TGTGCCAGCAGCGTAGGGGTCACTAGCGGACGCCAAGAGACCCAGTACTTC. Translated, it gives CASSVGVTSGRQETQYF.

In nucleotides, the CDR3 is TGTGCCAGTGGTACGGGGGATTCCTACAATGAGCAGTTCTTC. Amino acid sequence: CASGTGDSYNEQFF. The chain employs TRBV19 and TRBJ2-1, with D perhaps matching TRBD2 (6 bases). Germline values: CDR1 LNHDA, CDR2 SQIVND (reference sequence). The CDR3 extends over 14 amino acids. The ends were cut back, 8 bases at V and 1 base at J, with 12 bases in the middle.

This clonotype has more than one count but fewer than ten. The CDR3 DNA reads as TGTGCCAGCAGCCCGGTGTCGGGGGGGGCCTCCAATGAGCAGTTCTTC. This gives the protein CASSPVSGGASNEQFF. The chain recombines TRBV9 with TRBJ2-1, with 8 positions matching TRBD2. Trimming removed 4 bases from V and 6 bases from J; junction bases left unmatched: 12. CDR1 is SGDLS, CDR2 YYNGEE, per germline. The CDR3 is 16 residues long.

This rearrangement joins TRBV5-1 to TRBJ2-6, with TRBD1 as a possible D gene (6 bases). The CDR3 length is 14 residues. In germline, CDR1 is SGHRS, CDR2 YFSETQ. The CDR3 region is CATRSGAGANVLTF. CDR3 sequence (DNA): TGCGCTACCCGATCAGGGGCGGGGGCCAACGTCCTGACTTTC. Using reference TRBV5-1 and TRBJ2-6 for the parts outside the CDR3, the full variable domain is KAGVTQTPRYLIKTRGQQVTLSCSPISGHRSVSWYQQTPGQGLQFLFEYFSETQRNKGNFPGRFSGRQFSNSRSEMNVSTLELGDSALYLCATRSGAGANVLTFGAGSRLTVL.

This rearrangement joins TRBV2 to TRBJ2-3, with TRBD1 matching 7 bases. Trimming removed 6 bases from V and 2 bases from J; junction bases left unmatched: 5. This CDR3 contains 14 residues. Germline loops: CDR1 SNHLY, CDR2 FYNNEI. In DNA form, the CDR3 reads TGTGCCAGCAGGAGGGGGCTCGACACAGATACGCAGTATTTT. The encoded protein is CASRRGLDTDTQYF. The variable domain in full, with the rest retrieved from reference TRBV2 and TRBJ2-3, is EPEVTQTPSHQVTQMGQEVILRCVPISNHLYFYWYRQILGQKVEFLVSFYNNEISEKSEIFDDQFSVERPDGSNFTLKIRSTKLEDSAMYFCASRRGLDTDTQYFGPGTRLTVL.

This clonotype was detected many times. The chain has TRBV5-1 and TRBJ1-1, with D possibly matching TRBD1 (5 bases). Germline CDR1 and CDR2: SGHRS and YFSETQ. Between the trimmed V and J ends, which lost 3 bases and 0 bases, there was a span of 12 bases. The CDR3 totals 15 residues. CDR3 coding DNA: TGCGCCAGCAGCTGGGGACTGTCAATGAACACTGAAGCTTTCTTT. Translated, it gives CASSWGLSMNTEAFF.

The chain employs TRBV29-1 and TRBJ2-1; 9 bases line up with TRBD2. This CDR3 is built from 16 residues. V lost 6 bases, J lost 6 bases, and 15 bases stayed unmatched. The germline CDR1 and CDR2 sequences are SQVTM and ANQGSEA. The CDR3 DNA reads as TGCAGCGTCAGAAAAATAGCGGGGGCCAGACTCAATGAGCAGTTCTTC. Translated: CSVRKIAGARLNEQFF.

The V and J genes are TRBV12-3 or TRBV12-4 and TRBJ1-6, with D unresolved. The CDR3 length is 15 residues. V was pared by 3 bases and J by 0 bases, with 6 bases between. Here the CDR3 DNA reads TGTGCCAGCAGTTTCTCGGGCTCCTATAATTCACCCCTCCACTTT. Its translation: CASSFSGSYNSPLHF.